The T cell receptor (beta chain) described here comes from a study of long-term antiretroviral therapy in people with HIV. Running of the v3.0 immunoSEQ assay took place at survey level. The data were produced by immunoSEQ multiplex PCR, yet TCRdb's version contains in-frame clones alone and is incomplete. The sample shows about 29,000 clones, approximately 88% of them seen only once. Trimming took 5 bases from V and 2 from J, leaving 12 bases between them. CDR3 length equals 14 residues. CDR1 and CDR2 from the germline V gene are SGHNT and YYREEE (reference sequence). The chain carries TRBV5-4 and TRBJ2-3; D gene ambiguous. The TCR comes from a woman aged 18-35 years with HIV. The material sequenced was unsorted PBMCs, taken 0.5 years after starting antiretroviral therapy. CDR3 sequence: CASSSSHFTDTQYF. Written as DNA, the CDR3 is TGTGCCAGCAGTTCGTCCCACTTCACAGATACGCAGTATTTT.